These 2 T cell receptor beta chains were all obtained from the same sample, sequenced in a study of blood T cell repertoires in COVID-19. Only in-frame clones appear in the TCRdb table, and some are missing; sequencing was by immunoSEQ multiplex PCR. The sample has some 170,000 clones, more than 60% seen once. What was sequenced was peripheral blood. These receptors all come from a man aged 70-80 years with acute or convalescent COVID-19.

The chain carries TRBV30 and TRBJ2-5, with a weak D call TRBD1 (5 bases). Trimming left V 3 bases short and J 5 bases short, with 10 bases between. Germline loops: CDR1 GTSNPN, CDR2 SVGIG (reference sequence). The CDR3 sequence is 12 residues long. The CDR3, as DNA: TGTGCCTGGAGGTCCTCAGGGGAGACCCAGTACTTC. Residues: CAWRSSGETQYF.

The chain combines TRBV5-6 with TRBJ1-1; 10 bases line up with TRBD1. The CDR3 is 17 residues long. V lost 3 bases and J lost 4; bases outside the gene matches: 12. Per the germline V gene, CDR1 is SGHDT and CDR2 is YYEEEE. The CDR3 nucleotides are TGTGCCAGCAGCTCGGGACAGGGGCGACCCGTGCGCACTGAAGCTTTCTTT. It is translated as CASSSGQGRPVRTEAFF.